This is a list of T cell receptor beta chains from one sample in a study of shared clonotypes between healthy human individuals. Data came from immunoSEQ multiplex PCR; TCRdb stores just in-frame clones and leaves some out. The sample has hundreds of thousands of clones, less than 85% seen once. The sample comprised memory CD4+ T cells sorted from blood. The receptors were gathered from a young man in good health. CDR3s include the opening cysteine and the closing phenylalanine or tryptophan. A D gene is named only where the DNA matches it firmly. Clone size is stated in some rows and not others, as once, few, many or a class when expanded.

clone_size	v_call	d_call	j_call	cdr3_nt	cdr3_aa
-	TRBV15	-	TRBJ2-1	TGTGTCCCTAATACCTTCTCCTACAATGAGCAGTTCTTC	CVPNTFSYNEQFF
-	TRBV7-9	-	TRBJ2-2	TGTGCCAGCACCGATCACGGCACCGGGGAGCTGTTTTTT	CASTDHGTGELFF
-	TRBV13	TRBD2	TRBJ2-1	TGTGCCAGCAGCCGGCTAGCGGGAGTCTTGAAGTTCTTC	CASSRLAGVLKFF
-	TRBV9	-	TRBJ1-5	TGTGCCAGCAGCCCCGCCCCCCTCAATCAGCCCCAGCATTTT	CASSPAPLNQPQHF
-	TRBV5-1	-	TRBJ2-3	TGCGCCAGCAGCTTCAACCCCTCCTACACAGATACGCAGTATTTT	CASSFNPSYTDTQYF
-	TRBV28	-	TRBJ1-2	TGTGCCAGCAGTTTATGGCTGGAGCGAGGAGGCTACACCTTC	CASSLWLERGGYTF
-	TRBV5-4	-	TRBJ2-5	TGTGCCAGCAGCTTGGAGGGCCGGGGTCAAGAGACCCAGTACTTC	CASSLEGRGQETQYF
-	TRBV11-2	-	TRBJ2-5	TGTGCCAGCAGCGTGTGGGAGACCCAGTACTTC	CASSVWETQYF
once	TRBV7-9	-	TRBJ1-1	TGTGCCAGCAGCTGGGGAGAAACTGAAGCTTTCTTT	CASSWGETEAFF
few	TRBV7-2	-	TRBJ2-1	TGTGCCAGCAGCCCAATTTTTCAGCAGTTCTTC	CASSPIFQQFF
few	TRBV28	-	TRBJ1-1	TGTGCCAGCATCATACCGCCGAACGGCCGAGCTTTCTTT	CASIIPPNGRAFF
-	TRBV28	-	TRBJ1-1	TGTGCCAGCAGTTCCCCTGGACTCAACACTGAAGCTTTCTTT	CASSSPGLNTEAFF
once	TRBV5-6	-	TRBJ2-1	TGTGCCAGCAGCCTCCGGGACCCCAATTGGCAGTTCTTC	CASSLRDPNWQFF
-	TRBV28	TRBD1	TRBJ1-2	TGTGCCAGCAGTTTCTCTTCGACAGGGGGAAACTATGGCTACACCTTC	CASSFSSTGGNYGYTF
-	TRBV5-1	-	TRBJ2-1	TGCGCCAGCAGCCCAGGTAGCGGACACTCTCCGCTTGAGCAGTTCTTC	CASSPGSGHSPLEQFF
-	TRBV7-3	-	TRBJ2-1	TGTGCCAGCAGAGGGACTCCCGGGGATCCTGAGCAGTTCTTC	CASRGTPGDPEQFF
-	TRBV2	TRBD1	TRBJ2-3	TGTGCCAGCAGTGACCGCGGGACAGGGCCAGATACGCAGTATTTT	CASSDRGTGPDTQYF
-	TRBV18	-	TRBJ2-7	TGTGCCAGCTCGTCTACCGGGACGGGCTACGAGCAGTACTTC	CASSSTGTGYEQYF
-	TRBV27	-	TRBJ2-3	TGTGCCAGCAGTTCCCGACTAGCAGATACGCAGTATTTT	CASSSRLADTQYF